This T cell receptor beta chain was obtained from a study of T cells after yellow fever vaccination. The length of the CDR3 is 11 residues. The V end lost 6 bases, the J end lost 9 bases, and 9 bases lay between the germline ends. Germline V gene sequence: CDR1 SGHVS, CDR2 FQNEAQ. In making TCR cDNA, 5'RACE template switching added a universal primer site and UMIs to it. TCRdb reprocessed the 5' RACE reads with MiXCR, giving one entry per CDR3 protein. Among around 500,000 distinct CDR3 sequences listed, 20% to 25% were seen once. For this clonotype: Its antigen is unknown.

Study-wide points: A faster peak, day 5 versus 15, was reached by the weaker secondary response. Although most clonotypes did not, a small share appeared in both CD4 and CD8 compartments. Most clones from primary vaccination resurfaced after the booster (about 95% CD4, 88% CD8).

The rearrangement uses TRBV7-8 and TRBJ2-1, with D possibly being TRBD2 (5 bases). This clonotype originated in a man younger than 35 who received the YFV17D yellow fever vaccine. The sample was PBMCs, taken approximately 22 days after the first yellow fever vaccination. The CDR3 DNA follows: TGTGCCAGCAGGGTTGCGGGTGAGCAGTTCTTC. It is translated as CASRVAGEQFF.